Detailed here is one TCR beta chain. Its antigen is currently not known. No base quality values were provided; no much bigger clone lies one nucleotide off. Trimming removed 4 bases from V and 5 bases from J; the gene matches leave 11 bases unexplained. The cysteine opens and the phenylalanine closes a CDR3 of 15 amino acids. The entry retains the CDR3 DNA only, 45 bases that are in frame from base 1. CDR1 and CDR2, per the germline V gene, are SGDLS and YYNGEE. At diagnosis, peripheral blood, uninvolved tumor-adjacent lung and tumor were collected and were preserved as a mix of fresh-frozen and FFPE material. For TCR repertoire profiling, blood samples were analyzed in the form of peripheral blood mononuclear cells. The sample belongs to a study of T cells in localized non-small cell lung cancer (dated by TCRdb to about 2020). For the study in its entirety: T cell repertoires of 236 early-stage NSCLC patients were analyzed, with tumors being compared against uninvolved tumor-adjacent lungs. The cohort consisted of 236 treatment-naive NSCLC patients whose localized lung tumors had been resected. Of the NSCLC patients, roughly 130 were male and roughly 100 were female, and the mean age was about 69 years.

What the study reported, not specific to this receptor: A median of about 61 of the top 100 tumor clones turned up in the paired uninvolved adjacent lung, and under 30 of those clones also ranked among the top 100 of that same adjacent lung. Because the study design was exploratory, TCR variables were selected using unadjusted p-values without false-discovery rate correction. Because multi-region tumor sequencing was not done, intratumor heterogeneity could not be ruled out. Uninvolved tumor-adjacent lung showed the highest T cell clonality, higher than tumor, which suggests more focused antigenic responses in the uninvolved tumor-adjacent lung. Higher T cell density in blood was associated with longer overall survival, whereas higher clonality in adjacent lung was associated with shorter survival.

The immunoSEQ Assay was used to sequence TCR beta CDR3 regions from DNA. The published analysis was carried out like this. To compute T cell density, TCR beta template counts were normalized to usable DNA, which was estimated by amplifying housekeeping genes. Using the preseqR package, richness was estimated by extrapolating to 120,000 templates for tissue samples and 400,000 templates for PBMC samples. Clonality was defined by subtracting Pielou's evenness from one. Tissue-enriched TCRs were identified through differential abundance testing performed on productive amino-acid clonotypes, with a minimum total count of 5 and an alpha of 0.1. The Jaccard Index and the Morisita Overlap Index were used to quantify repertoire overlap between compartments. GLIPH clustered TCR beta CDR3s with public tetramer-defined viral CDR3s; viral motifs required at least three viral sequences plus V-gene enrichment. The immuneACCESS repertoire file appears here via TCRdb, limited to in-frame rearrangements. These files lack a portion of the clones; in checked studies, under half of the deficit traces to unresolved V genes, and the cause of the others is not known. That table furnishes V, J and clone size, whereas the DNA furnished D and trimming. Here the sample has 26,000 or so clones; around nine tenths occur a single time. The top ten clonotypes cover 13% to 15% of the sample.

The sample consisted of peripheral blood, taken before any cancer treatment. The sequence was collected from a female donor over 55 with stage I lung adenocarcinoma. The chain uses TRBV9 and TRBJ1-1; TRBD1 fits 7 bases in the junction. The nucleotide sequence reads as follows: TGTGCCAGCAGCACCTCTGACAGGGAAGGGACTGAAGCTTTCTTT. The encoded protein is CASSTSDREGTEAFF. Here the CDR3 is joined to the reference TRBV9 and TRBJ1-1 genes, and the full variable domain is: DSGVTQTPKHLITATGQRVTLRCSPRSGDLSVYWYQQSLDQGLQFLIQYYNGEERAKGNILERFSAQQFPDLHSELNLSSLELGDSALYFCASSTSDREGTEAFFGQGTRLTVV.